This section outlines one T cell receptor (beta chain) sequence together with its context. The antigen it recognizes is unknown. The record has no base qualities; no much larger clone is one base away. Preparation of the library involved the immunoSEQ multiplex PCR assay. For the multiplex PCR, a mixture combining 60 forward primers for TCR Vbeta segments and 13 reverse primers for TCR Jbeta segments was used. The CDR3 region of rearranged TCR beta genes was amplified from genomic DNA by a multiplex PCR assay. Amplified TCR beta libraries were sequenced as 87-base-pair reads on the Illumina HiSeq System. In the paper's pipeline: In a later analysis, tens of millions of unique TCR beta chains were counted across the 650 to 700 repertoires, and approximately 11 million of these chains were shared by at least two donors. Raw reads were error-corrected and collapsed into unique sequences with a nearest-neighbor algorithm that merged closely related sequences to remove PCR and sequencing errors. CDR3 sequences were aligned to IMGT reference sequences to assign V, D and J gene segments. For a sequence to be retained, a match of at least six nucleotides to both a V gene segment and a J gene segment was required. A rearrangement counted as productive if the CDR3 had no stop codons and remained in frame with V and J, and every other rearrangement counted as non-productive. Following IMGT convention, CDR3 was defined as the stretch from the second conserved V-encoded cysteine up to the conserved J-encoded phenylalanine. Sequences without an unambiguous match to a single V gene segment were excluded from the earlier analysis of about 600 of the donors. In an earlier analysis of approximately 610 of the donors, V segments were called functional above 56.7% productive rearrangements and were called segregating when the between-donor standard deviation exceeded 5%. A statistical classification framework was developed to diagnose cytomegalovirus status using the catalog of TCR beta chain sequences. In a later analysis, TCR nucleotide sequences were compared against IMGT/GENE-DB human TR gene sequences so that V and J genes could be assigned. A later analysis assigned CDR3 sequences and most-parsimonious VDJ recombination scenarios with the TCRdist pipeline. In a later analysis, every TCR beta chain was defined by the combination of its CDR3 amino acid sequence and its V-gene family, and reads without a unique V-gene family were dropped. A later analysis removed 550 to 700 highly shared, low-generation-probability nucleotide sequences to deal with suspected cross-contamination and a sequencing artifact. In a later analysis, a clonal expansion index for each public chain was calculated from normalized within-repertoire ranks of inferred template counts. In a later analysis, generation probabilities were computed with a VDJ recombination model fitted to out-of-frame rearrangements, and the resulting probabilities were checked against IGoR. Hypergeometric tests were used in a later analysis to score TCR-TCR, TCR-HLA and TCR-CMV co-occurrence, with a repertoire-size bias correction applied to the TCR pairs. False discovery rates were estimated in a later analysis by permuting HLA or CMV assignments 20 times. In a later analysis, co-occurring TCRs were grouped using DBSCAN, with TCRdist sequence similarity added in when clustering inside HLA-allele-positive subsets. For co-occurrence clustering, repertoires with fewer than 30,000 or more than 120,000 public chains were excluded, along with about five repertoires with anomalous nucleotide sharing. TCRdb holds this immuneACCESS table with in-frame rearrangements only. Some clones are missing; in checked studies, unresolved V genes explain under half, and the rest has no known cause. From that table come the V and J calls and clone size; the DNA was used to work out D and trimming. The sample yields 150,000 to 200,000 clones; roughly 86% were counted once. Under 5% of the sample comes from the top ten.

The cohort was made up of 500 to 800 healthy bone marrow donors. At the time of sampling, all cohort members were nominally healthy, though unrecorded immune exposures were likely present. The donor tested CMV seropositive and was one of the 289 seropositive cohort members. Each donor provided a peripheral blood sample, and peripheral blood mononuclear cells were used for TCR beta sequencing. The Qiagen DNeasy Blood Extraction Kit was used to extract genomic DNA from the blood cell samples. These data originate in a study of cytomegalovirus exposure and HLA in healthy donors (dated by TCRdb to 2015 to 2018). For the wider study: In an earlier analysis of roughly 590 of the donors, 250 to 300 Gb of sequence data and 117 million unique TCR beta sequences from roughly 190 million T cells were reported. An early release covering 550 to 700 HLA-typed donors comprised about 290 gigabases of sequencing data and tens of millions of unique TCR sequences. Of the roughly 400 genotyped donors, less than 85% were placed in the genetic ancestry cluster associated with self-reported Caucasian donors. The study was designed to test whether signatures of past pathogen exposure could be identified by cataloging public T cell receptors. The study profiled the T cell repertoires of 500 to 800 subjects by immunosequencing and related them to cytomegalovirus serostatus. In addition to the first cohort of hundreds of subjects, a separate validation cohort of approximately 130 different subjects was used. To predict cytomegalovirus infection status, the study brought together high-throughput TCR immunosequencing, statistical association of individual TCRs with disease status, and machine learning. In a later analysis, previously published TCR beta repertoires from about 670 donors were re-analyzed and high-resolution HLA genotyping was added so that TCR occurrence patterns could be studied. Rather than using new phenotypic data, the later analysis identified candidate immune exposures from TCR beta sequences and from how often those sequences occurred across donors. An earlier analysis of 587 of the donors applied high-throughput TCR beta sequencing to assess whether each TCR beta V gene segment acted as functional or pseudogenic. Donor age, sex, ethnicity and CMV serostatus were collected together with the repertoire data. A later genetic analysis took genome-wide SNP genotypes for 398 of the 666 donors and used that subset as a discovery cohort. Every repertoire in the discovery cohort had been generated on one and the same sequencing platform. Class I and class II HLA loci were covered by the typing at four-digit resolution. The number of typed donors differed by locus: about 620-630 for A, B, C, DRB1 and DQB1; approximately 530 for DQA1; some 590 for DPA1; and around 470 for DPB1. About 5 DR-DQ haplotypes were handled as single units for association and clustering, since linkage in the cohort was strong. Among about 360 genotyped donors of the cohort, an average of 235,054 unique TCR beta nucleotide sequences were sequenced per donor, around 20% of them non-productive. Beyond this particular receptor, the publication reports: CMV serostatus was the only immune exposure information available for the cohort. A later analysis found that HLA-associated TCR beta chains were more clonally expanded and had lower generation probabilities than equally common non-associated chains. A later analysis associated 16,951 TCR beta sequences with specific HLA alleles at a false discovery rate of 0.05. Presence/absence analyses assumed roughly uniform sequencing depth across donors, an assumption that may not hold. Across donors, most TCR sequences were observed very rarely, whereas some public TCRs were present in many individuals. Correlated functional status among segregating V segments might reflect linkage disequilibrium, but an unknown experimental factor could not be ruled out. The earlier analysis of fewer than 750 of the donors excluded roughly 17 rarely observed V segments, including chromosome 9 orphons, because counts were too low. Broadly in line with IMGT annotations, most TCR beta V segments showed up in productive rearrangements about 90% or about 30% of the time in an earlier analysis of approximately 640 of the donors. Compared with the approximately 720-donor mean, donors in an Asian-associated ancestry cluster had fewer N-insertions in productive TCRs, according to a later genetic analysis. It was suggested by the authors that the approach could potentially be generalized to other disease states and immunological phenotypes. The 87-base-pair reads could not distinguish some IMGT-functional V segments, including TRBV6-2 and TRBV6-3, so those segments were excluded. When HLA alleles, especially DR and DQ, strongly co-occurred, attributing TCR associations to individual alleles was difficult. A further reported finding was that TCR beta sequences accurately predicted the HLA-A and HLA-B alleles for most subjects in the first cohort. The classifier was reported to diagnose cytomegalovirus status with high specificity and sensitivity in both the original and validation cohorts. Because HLA typing was missing for some donors at each locus, association tests included only the typed subset. In a later analysis, several top co-occurrence clusters were reported to appear linked to parvovirus B19, influenza, CMV and Epstein-Barr virus. The cohort was sequenced for TCR beta chains only, and without alpha or paired-chain data the features that could be detected were limited. In vitro tests confirmed that a few of the cytomegalovirus-associated TCR beta chains recognize cytomegalovirus antigens. A group of highly shared sequence variants was considered likely to be a technical artifact of the sequencing pipeline. In a later analysis, the rate of TCR association differed among HLA loci, with DRB1 alleles having the most associated TCRs and HLA-C alleles having the fewest. A later analysis found that most CMV-associated TCR beta chains appeared HLA-restricted, with HLA associations seemingly driven largely by CMV exposure. A total of roughly 160 TCR beta chains were listed by the study as associated with cytomegalovirus. V-gene and J-gene trimming of TCR beta chains was associated with a missense DCLRE1C variant in a later genetic analysis, and the association was replicated in an independent cohort.

V loses 0 bases of germline sequence and J loses 4 bases, and the interval between the two ends is 14 bases. The CDR3 sequence holds 15 residues, the cysteine and phenylalanine included. Kept here is only the CDR3 DNA, which spans 45 bases and is read in frame from base 1. CDR1 and CDR2, looked up from the germline V gene, are SGHRS and YFSETQ. The clonotype comes from a girl aged 5-17 years in good health and CMV-seropositive. The chain is encoded by TRBV5-1 joined to TRBJ2-7; a tentative D call is TRBD1 (5 bases match). Sequenced: PBMCs. The CDR3 loop reads CASSLAWSQGYEQYF. Read as DNA, the sequence is TGCGCCAGCAGCTTGGCCTGGTCGCAGGGATACGAGCAGTACTTC. With all but the CDR3 taken from the reference TRBV5-1 and TRBJ2-7 genes, the full variable domain is: KAGVTQTPRYLIKTRGQQVTLSCSPISGHRSVSWYQQTPGQGLQFLFEYFSETQRNKGNFPGRFSGRQFSNSRSEMNVSTLELGDSALYLCASSLAWSQGYEQYFGPGTRLTVT.